Presented here are 17 T cell receptor beta chains from one specimen sequenced in a study of T cell changes during pregnancy in multiple sclerosis. Produced via immunoSEQ multiplex PCR; TCRdb's table is partial and in-frame only. This table has tens of thousands of clones, about nine tenths appearing once. Sequencing was performed on CD8+ T cells from peripheral blood mononuclear cells, taken before pregnancy. The receptor source for this set is a female donor with multiple sclerosis, enrolled in a pregnancy study.

This chain connects TRBV27 to TRBJ1-2, with 8 bases identical to TRBD1. This CDR3 has 11 amino acids. Per germline, CDR1 MNHEY and CDR2 SMNVEV (reference sequence). The ends lost 10 bases at V and 8 bases at J; junction bases unmatched: 6. The CDR3 DNA is TGTGCCACCGGGACAGGTTTAGGCTACACCTTC. Protein: CATGTGLGYTF.

With regard to this clone: Compared with germline, one end of the junction differs, possibly owing to a read error. The V and J genes are TRBV7-7 and TRBJ2-7, with D possibly matching TRBD1 (5 bases). Germline CDR1 is SSHAT and CDR2 is FNYEAQ (reference sequence). This CDR3 has 13 residues. The CDR3 here is CASSLTQGDEQYF. In DNA, the CDR3 is TGTGCTAGCAGCTTAACTCAGGGCGACGAGCAGTACTTC. The complete variable domain, with remaining parts taken from reference TRBV7-7 and TRBJ2-7, reads GAGVSQSPRYKVTKRGQDVTLRCDPISSHATLYWYQQALGQGPEFLTYFNYEAQPDKSGLPSDRFSAERPEGSISTLTIQRTEQRDSAMYRCASSLTQGDEQYFGPGTRLTVT.

The chain joins TRBV6-4 to TRBJ1-2, with a tentative D call TRBD1 (6 bases). CDR1 MRHNA and CDR2 SNTAGT come from the germline V gene. The CDR3 contains 13 residues. Trimming left V 6 bases short and J 6 bases short, with 14 bases between. The CDR3 DNA follows: TGTGCCAGCAGCGACGGGGGGGCGAATGGCTACACCTTC. Translated, it gives CASSDGGANGYTF.

This clone was found once. This rearrangement joins TRBV7-9 to TRBJ1-6; D might be TRBD1 (5 bases). Germline CDR1 and CDR2: SEHNR and FQNEAQ (reference sequence). Trimming removed 2 bases at V and 8 bases at J, with 22 bases between. The CDR3 totals 18 residues. The DNA for the CDR3 is TGTGCCAGCAGCTTAAACCCGCTGGCAGGGATGATCGATTCACCCCTCCACTTT. The encoded protein is CASSLNPLAGMIDSPLHF.

The rearrangement joins TRBV6-1 to TRBJ1-3, with a possible D match to TRBD1 (5 bases). CDR3 length equals 15 residues. The germline gives CDR1 MNHNS, CDR2 SASEGT. V was shortened by 5 bases and J by 0 bases, with 11 bases between the two germline ends. CDR3: CASSTEQASGNTIYF. The CDR3 region has the DNA TGTGCCAGCAGTACTGAACAGGCCTCTGGAAACACCATATATTTT.

V usage is TRBV11-2 and J usage is TRBJ1-4; TRBD1 matches at 7 bases. This CDR3 is 18 amino acids long. With 6 bases clipped from V and 7 bases from J, the junction kept 20 bases outside the gene matches. The germline V gene encodes CDR1 SGHAT and CDR2 FQNNGV. Here the CDR3 reads CASRPAKGQTRILEKLFF. The CDR3 DNA follows: TGTGCCAGCAGGCCGGCGAAGGGACAGACAAGGATTCTTGAAAAACTGTTTTTT.

The chain combines TRBV6-5 with TRBJ2-1; perhaps TRBD2 as D (6 bases). Germline loops: CDR1 MNHEY, CDR2 SVGAGI. The CDR3 spans 14 residues. With 0 bases removed from V and 9 bases from J, the gap between germline ends came to 12 bases. This CDR3 reads CASSYSIQGGEQFF. The CDR3 DNA follows: TGTGCCAGCAGTTACTCGATCCAGGGAGGTGAGCAGTTCTTC.

The chain employs TRBV7-3 and TRBJ1-6, with D possibly TRBD1 on 6 matching bases. This CDR3 contains 14 residues. V was shortened by 2 bases and J by 9 bases, with 11 bases between the two germline ends. Germline V gene data show CDR1 as SGHTA and CDR2 as FQGTGA. CDR3 region: CASSLEQGSSPLHF. As DNA, the CDR3 is TGTGCCAGCAGCTTAGAACAGGGCAGTTCACCCCTCCACTTT.

The chain links TRBV12-2 to TRBJ2-1; TRBD2, the table's D call, was not compared with the DNA. TRBV12-2 is a documented pseudogene. The CDR3 loop spans 15 amino acids. CDR3 bases: TGTGCAAGTCGCCCCCAGCGGGAGGGCCAGGTGGAGCAGTTCTTC. Its protein product is CASRPQREGQVEQFF.

The rearrangement uses TRBV19 and TRBJ2-1; 16 bases match TRBD2. CDR1 is LNHDA, CDR2 SQIVND, per germline (reference sequence). CDR3 size: 16 residues. After removal of 3 bases from V and 8 bases from J, the junction contained 4 bases not matched to a gene. The CDR3 sequence: CASSIFGTSGRDEQFF. The CDR3 DNA sequence: TGTGCCAGTAGTATTTTTGGGACTAGCGGGAGGGATGAGCAGTTCTTC. The full variable domain, completed using reference TRBV19 and TRBJ2-1, is DGGITQSPKYLFRKEGQNVTLSCEQNLNHDAMYWYRQDPGQGLRLIYYSQIVNDFQKGDIAEGYSVSREKKESFPLTVTSAQKNPTAFYLCASSIFGTSGRDEQFFGPGTRLTVL.

The V and J genes are TRBV27 and TRBJ1-1; D is perhaps TRBD1 (6 bases). Looked up from germline, CDR1 is MNHEY and CDR2 is SMNVEV (reference sequence). The CDR3 sequence is 14 residues long. Trimming left V 2 bases short and J 3 bases short, with 10 bases between. CDR3 protein: CASSLRGSHTEAFF. The CDR3 DNA reads TGTGCCAGCAGTTTAAGGGGGAGCCACACTGAAGCTTTCTTT.

CDR3: CASSVGWAGLANTEAFF. Written as DNA, the CDR3 is TGCGCCAGCAGCGTTGGGTGGGCAGGGTTGGCGAACACTGAAGCTTTCTTT. This chain connects TRBV5-1 to TRBJ1-1; a possible D gene is TRBD1 (5 bases). Germline assignment: CDR1 SGHRS and CDR2 YFSETQ. V lost 4 bases, J lost 1 base, and 20 bases lay in between. This CDR3 has 17 amino acids.

This clone showed up just once. The chain combines TRBV7-9 with TRBJ2-5; D not certain. From germline, CDR1 is SEHNR and CDR2 FQNEAQ (reference sequence). The V and J ends lost 3 bases and 5 bases respectively, with 4 bases between them. The CDR3 covers 11 residues. The CDR3 spells CASSLSETQYF. The CDR3 coding sequence is TGTGCCAGCAGCTTGAGTGAGACCCAGTACTTC.

This sequence joins TRBV7-9 and TRBJ2-1; 7 nucleotides align to TRBD2. The CDR3 has 14 amino acids. Germline trimming cut 1 base from V and 6 bases from J; bases unmatched to any gene: 3. Germline V CDR1 and CDR2: SEHNR, FQNEAQ (reference sequence). Here the CDR3 DNA reads TGTGCCAGCAGCTTAGAAACTAGCGCCAATGAGCAGTTCTTC. This gives the protein CASSLETSANEQFF.

The rearrangement links TRBV4-1 to TRBJ1-1, with D possibly TRBD1 on 6 matching bases. The V gene's germline CDR1 is MGHRA and CDR2 YSYEKL. The CDR3 contains 17 residues. V lost 0 bases and J 0 bases, leaving 14 bases between the germline ends. The CDR3 is CASSQDWGGELNTEAFF. CDR3 nucleotides: TGCGCCAGCAGCCAAGATTGGGGGGGCGAATTGAACACTGAAGCTTTCTTT.

V gene TRBV27 combines with J gene TRBJ2-1; the match to TRBD1 covers 7 bases. There are 17 residues in the CDR3. The germline CDR1 and CDR2 sequences are MNHEY and SMNVEV (reference sequence). V gave up 1 base and J gave up 8 bases; unmatched junction bases: 14. The CDR3 here is CASSLYSPQGQLDEQFF. As DNA, the CDR3 is TGTGCCAGCAGTTTATATTCCCCACAGGGACAGTTGGATGAGCAGTTCTTC.

The chain joins TRBV18 to TRBJ1-6; 7 nucleotides match TRBD1. V was clipped by 0 bases and J by 10 bases; unmatched bases: 12. The CDR3 consists of 17 residues. CDR1 is KGHSH, CDR2 LQKENI, per germline. The chain's CDR3 is CASSPPTTETGLSPLHF. As DNA, the CDR3 is TGTGCCAGCTCACCACCGACTACCGAGACAGGGTTGTCACCCCTCCACTTT.